The source of this T cell receptor beta chain is a study of early T cells in non-severe SARS-CoV-2 infection. Study context: Bulk RNA taken from unsorted whole blood was sequenced, leaving chains unpaired.

This CDR3 region has 12 residues. V dropped 3 bases and J dropped 12 bases, with 9 bases sitting between them. This clonotype was detected only a few times. The library protocol tagged individual cDNA molecules with unique molecular identifiers. TCRdb processed the 5' RACE reads anew with MiXCR; each CDR3 protein has one entry. Among fewer than 120,000 distinct CDR3 sequences listed, over 9.5% were seen once. The clonotype was recovered from an adult who was a healthcare worker with PCR-confirmed SARS-CoV-2 infection or an uninfected control (not recorded which). This chain joins TRBV12-3 or TRBV12-4 and TRBJ1-6; no clear D. The sequenced sample was whole blood, obtained at baseline. In DNA, the CDR3 is TGTGCCAGCAGTTTCTCCGCGGAACCCCTCCACTTT. Its protein is CASSFSAEPLHF.